This T cell receptor beta chain was profiled in a study of OX40 agonist ivuxolimab in advanced cancers. Looking at the study overall: Ivuxolimab doses were 0.01, 0.1, 0.3, 1.5, 3 or 10 mg/kg every 2 weeks.

It was autoimmune disease history or systemic immunosuppression that excluded patients. The assay was immunoSEQ multiplex PCR, and TCRdb's table has in-frame clones only and misses some. The sample holds some 150,000 clones; 90% to 95% are singletons and the top ten take approximately 1%. The CDR3 is 16 residues long. The germline V gene has CDR1 PRHDT and CDR2 FYEKMQ (reference sequence). The ends lost 1 base at V and 3 bases at J; junction bases unmatched: 5. Of note for this clone: Its antigen is as yet unknown.

Study-wide findings and caveats: Clonal expansion by week 6 occurred in CD4+ and CD8+ blood T cells (at 0.1 to 3.0 mg/kg).

The clonotype comes from an adult with an advanced solid tumor such as melanoma, head and neck, liver or kidney cancer. V and J are TRBV13 and TRBJ1-1; 10 bases are a match to TRBD1. The input for sequencing was CD4+ or CD8+ T cells sorted from blood, taken in a trial of the OX40 agonist ivuxolimab. The DNA of the CDR3 is TGTGCCAGCAGCTTAGCCTTAGGACAGGGGGACACTGAAGCTTTCTTT. This encodes CASSLALGQGDTEAFF. Filled out from reference TRBV13 and TRBJ1-1, the complete variable domain reads AAGVIQSPRHLIKEKRETATLKCYPIPRHDTVYWYQQGPGQDPQFLISFYEKMQSDKGSIPDRFSAQQFSDYHSELNMSSLELGDSALYFCASSLALGQGDTEAFFGQGTRLTVV.